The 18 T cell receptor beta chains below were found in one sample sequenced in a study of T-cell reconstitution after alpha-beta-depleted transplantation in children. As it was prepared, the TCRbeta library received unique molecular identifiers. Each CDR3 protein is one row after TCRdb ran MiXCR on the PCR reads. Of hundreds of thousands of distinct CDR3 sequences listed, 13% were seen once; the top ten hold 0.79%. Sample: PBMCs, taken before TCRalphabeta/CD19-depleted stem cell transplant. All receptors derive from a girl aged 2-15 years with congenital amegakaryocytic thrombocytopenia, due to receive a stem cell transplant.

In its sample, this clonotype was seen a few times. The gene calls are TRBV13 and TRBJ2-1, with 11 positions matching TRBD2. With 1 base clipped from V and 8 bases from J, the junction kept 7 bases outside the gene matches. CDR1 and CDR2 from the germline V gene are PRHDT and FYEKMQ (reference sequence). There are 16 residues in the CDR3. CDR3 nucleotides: TGTGCCAGCAGCTTAGATCCGACTAGCGGGACGTATGAGCAGTTCTTC. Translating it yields CASSLDPTSGTYEQFF.

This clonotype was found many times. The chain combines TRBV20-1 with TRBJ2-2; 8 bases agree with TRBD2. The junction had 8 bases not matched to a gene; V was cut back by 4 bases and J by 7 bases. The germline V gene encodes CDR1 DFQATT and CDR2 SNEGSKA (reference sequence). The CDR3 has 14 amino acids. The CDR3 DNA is TGCAGTGCTATAAAGCGGGAGAGTCACGGGGAGCTGTTTTTT. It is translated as CSAIKRESHGELFF.

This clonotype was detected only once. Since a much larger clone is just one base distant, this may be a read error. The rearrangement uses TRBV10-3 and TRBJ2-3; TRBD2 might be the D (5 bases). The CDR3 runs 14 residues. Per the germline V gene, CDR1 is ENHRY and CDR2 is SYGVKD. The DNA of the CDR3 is TGTGCCATCAGTGAGCTGGCTAGCACAGATAGGCAGTATTTT. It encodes CAISELASTDRQYF.

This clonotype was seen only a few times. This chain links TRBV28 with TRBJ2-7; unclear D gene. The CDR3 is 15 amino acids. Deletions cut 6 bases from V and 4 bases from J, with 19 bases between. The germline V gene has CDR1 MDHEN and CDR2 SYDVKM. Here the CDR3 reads CASSPFADGAYEQYF. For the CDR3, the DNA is TGTGCCAGCAGCCCATTCGCAGACGGCGCTTACGAGCAGTACTTC.

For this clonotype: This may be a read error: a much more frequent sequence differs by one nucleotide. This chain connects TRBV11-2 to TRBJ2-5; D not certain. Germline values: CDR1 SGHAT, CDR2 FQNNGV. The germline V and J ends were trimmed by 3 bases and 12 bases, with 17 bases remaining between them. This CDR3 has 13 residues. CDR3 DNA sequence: TGTGCCAGCAGCTTTGGTGTACGGCACTCCAAGTACTTC. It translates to CASSFGVRHSKYF.

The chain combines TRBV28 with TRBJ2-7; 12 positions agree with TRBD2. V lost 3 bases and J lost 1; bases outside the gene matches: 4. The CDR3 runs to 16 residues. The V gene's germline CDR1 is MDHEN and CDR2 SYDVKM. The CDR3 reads CASSFSGLAGSYEQYF. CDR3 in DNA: TGTGCCAGCAGTTTCAGTGGACTAGCGGGGTCCTACGAGCAGTACTTC. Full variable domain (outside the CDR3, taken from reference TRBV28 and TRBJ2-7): DVKVTQSSRYLVKRTGEKVFLECVQDMDHENMFWYRQDPGLGLRLIYFSYDVKMKEKGDIPEGYSVSREKKERFSLILESASTNQTSMYLCASSFSGLAGSYEQYFGPGTRLTVT.

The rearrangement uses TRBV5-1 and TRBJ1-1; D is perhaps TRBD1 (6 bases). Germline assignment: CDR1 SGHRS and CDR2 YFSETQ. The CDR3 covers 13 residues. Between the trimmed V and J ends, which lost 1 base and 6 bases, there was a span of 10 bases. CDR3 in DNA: TGCGCCAGCAGCTTGTTGGACAGCCCTGAAGCTTTCTTT. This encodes CASSLLDSPEAFF.

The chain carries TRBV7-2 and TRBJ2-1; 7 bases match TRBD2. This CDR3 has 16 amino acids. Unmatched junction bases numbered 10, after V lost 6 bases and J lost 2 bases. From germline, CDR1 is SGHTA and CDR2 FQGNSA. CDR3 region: CASSPRGGRAYNEQFF. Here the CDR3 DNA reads TGTGCCAGCAGTCCACGAGGAGGGAGGGCCTACAATGAGCAGTTCTTC.

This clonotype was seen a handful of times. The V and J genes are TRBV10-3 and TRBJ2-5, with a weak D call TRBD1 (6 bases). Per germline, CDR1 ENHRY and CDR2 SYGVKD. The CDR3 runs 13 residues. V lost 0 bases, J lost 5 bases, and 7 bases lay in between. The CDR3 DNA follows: TGTGCCATCAGTGAGTCCAGGGGTGAGACCCAGTACTTC. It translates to CAISESRGETQYF.

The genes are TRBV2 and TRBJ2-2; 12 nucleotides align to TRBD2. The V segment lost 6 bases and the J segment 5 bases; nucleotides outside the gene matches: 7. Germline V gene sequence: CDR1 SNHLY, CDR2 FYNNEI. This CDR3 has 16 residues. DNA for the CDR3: TGTGCCAGCAGAGCTAGCGGGAGGGCCCGGACCGGGGAGCTGTTTTTT. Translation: CASRASGRARTGELFF. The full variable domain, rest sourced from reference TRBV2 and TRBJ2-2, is EPEVTQTPSHQVTQMGQEVILRCVPISNHLYFYWYRQILGQKVEFLVSFYNNEISEKSEIFDDQFSVERPDGSNFTLKIRSTKLEDSAMYFCASRASGRARTGELFFGEGSRLTVL.

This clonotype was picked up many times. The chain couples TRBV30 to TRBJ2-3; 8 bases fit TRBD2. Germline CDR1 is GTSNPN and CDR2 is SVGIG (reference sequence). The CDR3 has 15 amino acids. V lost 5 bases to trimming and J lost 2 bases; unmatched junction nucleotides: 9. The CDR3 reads CAWPWLLAATDTQYF. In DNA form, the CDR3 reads TGTGCCTGGCCTTGGTTACTAGCGGCCACAGATACGCAGTATTTT.

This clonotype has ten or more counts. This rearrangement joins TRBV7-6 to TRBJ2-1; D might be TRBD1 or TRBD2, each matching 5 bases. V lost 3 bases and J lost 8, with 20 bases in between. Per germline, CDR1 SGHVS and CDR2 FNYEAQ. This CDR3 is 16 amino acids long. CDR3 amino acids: CASSFSVGGRADEQFF. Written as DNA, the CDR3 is TGTGCCAGCAGCTTTTCAGTTGGGGGTAGGGCCGATGAGCAGTTCTTC.

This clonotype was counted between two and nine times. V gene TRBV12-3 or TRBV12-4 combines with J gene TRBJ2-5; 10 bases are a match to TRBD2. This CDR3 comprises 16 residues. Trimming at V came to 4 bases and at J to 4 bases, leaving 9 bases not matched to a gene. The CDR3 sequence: CASSSGSGRVGETQYF. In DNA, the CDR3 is TGTGCCAGCAGTTCCGGCAGCGGGAGGGTAGGAGAGACCCAGTACTTC.

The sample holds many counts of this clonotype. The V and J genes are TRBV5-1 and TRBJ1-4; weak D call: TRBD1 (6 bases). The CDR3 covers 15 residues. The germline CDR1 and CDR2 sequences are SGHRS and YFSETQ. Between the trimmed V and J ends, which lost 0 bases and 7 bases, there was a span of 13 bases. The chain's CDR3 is CASSLAYRDSEKLFF. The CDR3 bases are TGCGCCAGCAGCTTGGCGTACAGGGATAGTGAAAAACTGTTTTTT.

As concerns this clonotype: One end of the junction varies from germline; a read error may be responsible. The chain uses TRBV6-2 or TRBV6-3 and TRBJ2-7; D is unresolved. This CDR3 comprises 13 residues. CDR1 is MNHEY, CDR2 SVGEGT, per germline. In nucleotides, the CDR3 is TGCGCCAGCAGCTACGGCCTGACCTACGAGCAGTACTTC. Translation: CASSYGLTYEQYF.

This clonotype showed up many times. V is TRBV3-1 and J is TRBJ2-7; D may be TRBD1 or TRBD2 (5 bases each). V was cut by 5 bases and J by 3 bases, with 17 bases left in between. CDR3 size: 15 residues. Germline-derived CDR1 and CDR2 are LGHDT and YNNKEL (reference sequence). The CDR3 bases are TGTGCCAGCAGCGAGCTCCGGGACCCCTTCTACGAGCAGTACTTC. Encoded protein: CASSELRDPFYEQYF.

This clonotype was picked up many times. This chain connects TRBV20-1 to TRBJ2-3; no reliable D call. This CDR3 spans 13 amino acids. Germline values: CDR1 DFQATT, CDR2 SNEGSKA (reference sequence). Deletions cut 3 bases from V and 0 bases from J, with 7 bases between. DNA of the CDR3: TGCAGTGCTAGGGGCCATAGCACAGATACGCAGTATTTT. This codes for CSARGHSTDTQYF.

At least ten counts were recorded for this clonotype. CDR3 region: CATSREGLVVFSGELFF. The CDR3 nucleotides read TGTGCCACCAGCAGAGAAGGTCTAGTGGTGTTTTCCGGGGAGCTGTTTTTT. J is TRBJ2-2 and V is TRBV15; no firm D call. Germline values: CDR1 LNHNV, CDR2 YYDKDF (reference sequence). V dropped 0 bases and J dropped 6 bases, with 17 bases sitting between them. The CDR3 has 17 amino acids.